This TCR beta chain was documented in a study of blood T cell repertoires in COVID-19. As for the study in general: T cells, B-cell-depleted T cells, or PBMCs provided the cDNA or gDNA that served as material.

J was trimmed by 4 bases and V by 6 bases; bases with no gene match: 9. Germline CDR1 reads SGHAT; CDR2 reads FQNNGV. The CDR3 is 15 residues long. Libraries were prepared by immunoSEQ multiplex PCR; TCRdb keeps only in-frame clonotypes and omits some of them. The data contain about 160,000 clones, 70% to 90% of them singletons. Sequenced sample: peripheral blood. The chain has TRBV11-2 and TRBJ2-7; 10 positions agree with TRBD1. This receptor was obtained from a man in his 70s with acute or convalescent COVID-19. The CDR3 region is CASRKPGQGKYEQYF. CDR3 sequence (DNA): TGTGCCAGCAGAAAACCGGGACAGGGGAAATACGAGCAGTACTTC.